This TCR beta chain stems from a study of neoadjuvant nivolumab and ipilimumab in lung cancer. The CDR3 consists of 16 residues. V was clipped by 4 bases and J by 4 bases, with 19 bases between them. Germline V gene lookup returns CDR1 MGHDK and CDR2 SYGVNS. With respect to this clone: Its antigen is currently unknown.

Overall study results and limits: TCR sequencing covered a small number of samples. Higher pretherapy blood TCR richness went with higher resected-tumor richness. Compared with tumor-adjacent uninvolved lung, resected tumors showed greater richness and clonality. From pretherapy to surgery, tumor richness and clonality rose with dual therapy.

The table came from immunoSEQ multiplex PCR; TCRdb's copy has only in-frame clones and leaves some out. This table has 3,900 or so clones, over 70% appearing once. The clonotype was recovered from an adult with non-small cell lung cancer. Sequenced material: peripheral blood, taken after neoadjuvant nivolumab, alone or with ipilimumab, at or shortly before surgery. J is TRBJ1-2 and V is TRBV25-1; D gene ambiguous. The DNA of the CDR3 is TGTGCCAGCAGTGGTCTGGAGACGGTCCAAAGCTATGGCTACACCTTC. This translates into CASSGLETVQSYGYTF.